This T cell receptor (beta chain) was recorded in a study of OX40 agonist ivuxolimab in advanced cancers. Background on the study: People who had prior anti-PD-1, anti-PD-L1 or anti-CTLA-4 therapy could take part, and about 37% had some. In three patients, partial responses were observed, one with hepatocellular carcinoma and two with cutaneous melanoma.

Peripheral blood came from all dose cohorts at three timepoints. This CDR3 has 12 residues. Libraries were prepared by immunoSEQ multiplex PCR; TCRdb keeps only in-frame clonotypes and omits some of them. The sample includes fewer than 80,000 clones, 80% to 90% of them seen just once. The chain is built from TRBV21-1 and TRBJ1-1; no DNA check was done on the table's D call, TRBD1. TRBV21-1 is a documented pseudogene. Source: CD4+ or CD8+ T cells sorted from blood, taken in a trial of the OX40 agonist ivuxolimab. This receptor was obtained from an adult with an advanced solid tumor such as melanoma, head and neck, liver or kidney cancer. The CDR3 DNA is TGTGCCAGCAGCAAAGAGAGGCCTGGGACAGACTTT. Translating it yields CASSKERPGTDF.